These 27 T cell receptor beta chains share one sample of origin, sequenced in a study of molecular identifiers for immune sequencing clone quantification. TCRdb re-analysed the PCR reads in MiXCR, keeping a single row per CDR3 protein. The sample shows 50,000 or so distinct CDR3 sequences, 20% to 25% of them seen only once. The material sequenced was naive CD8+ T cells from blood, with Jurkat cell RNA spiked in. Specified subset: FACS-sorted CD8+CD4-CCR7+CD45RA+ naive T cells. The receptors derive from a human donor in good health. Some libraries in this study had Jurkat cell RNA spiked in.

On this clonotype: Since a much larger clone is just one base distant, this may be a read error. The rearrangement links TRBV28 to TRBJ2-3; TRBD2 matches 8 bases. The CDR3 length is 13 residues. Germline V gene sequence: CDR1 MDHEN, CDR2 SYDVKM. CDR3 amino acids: CASSRTSTNTQYF. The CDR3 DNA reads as TGTGCCAGCAGTAGGACTAGCACAAATACGCAGTATTTT.

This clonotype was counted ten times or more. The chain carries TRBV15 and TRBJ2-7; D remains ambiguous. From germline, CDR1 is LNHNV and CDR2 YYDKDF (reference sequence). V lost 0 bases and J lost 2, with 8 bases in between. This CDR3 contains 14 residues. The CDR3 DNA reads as TGTGCCACCAGCAGAGAGGCAGGACCCTACGAGCAGTACTTC. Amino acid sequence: CATSREAGPYEQYF.

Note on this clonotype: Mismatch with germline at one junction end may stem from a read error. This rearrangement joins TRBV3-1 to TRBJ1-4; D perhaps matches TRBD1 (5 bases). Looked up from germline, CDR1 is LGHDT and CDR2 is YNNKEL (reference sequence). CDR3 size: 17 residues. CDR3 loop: CASSPSGSVATNERLFF. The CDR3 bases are TGTGCCAGCAGCCCCTCAGGGTCGGTTGCAACTAATGAAAGACTGTTTTTT.

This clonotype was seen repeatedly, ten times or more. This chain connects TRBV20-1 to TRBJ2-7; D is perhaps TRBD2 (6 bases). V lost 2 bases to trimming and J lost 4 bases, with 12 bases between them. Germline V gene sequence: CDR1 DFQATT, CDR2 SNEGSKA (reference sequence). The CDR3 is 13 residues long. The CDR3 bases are TGCAGTGCTAGAACCGGCGGAGGGTACGAGCAGTACTTC. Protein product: CSARTGGGYEQYF.

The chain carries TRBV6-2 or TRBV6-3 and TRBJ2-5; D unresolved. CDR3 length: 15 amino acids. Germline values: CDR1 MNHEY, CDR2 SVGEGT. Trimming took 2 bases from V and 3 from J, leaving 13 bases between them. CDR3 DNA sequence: TGTGCCAGCAGTTACCGGGCTAGTGATGAAGAGACCCAGTACTTC. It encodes CASSYRASDEETQYF.

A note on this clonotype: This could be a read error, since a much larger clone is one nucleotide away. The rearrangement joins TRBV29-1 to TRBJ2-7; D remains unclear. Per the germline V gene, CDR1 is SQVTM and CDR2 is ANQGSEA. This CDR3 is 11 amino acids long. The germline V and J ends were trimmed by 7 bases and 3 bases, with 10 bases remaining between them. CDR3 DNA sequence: TGCAGCGCCCCGGGCCTCTACGAGCAGTACTTC. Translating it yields CSAPGLYEQYF.

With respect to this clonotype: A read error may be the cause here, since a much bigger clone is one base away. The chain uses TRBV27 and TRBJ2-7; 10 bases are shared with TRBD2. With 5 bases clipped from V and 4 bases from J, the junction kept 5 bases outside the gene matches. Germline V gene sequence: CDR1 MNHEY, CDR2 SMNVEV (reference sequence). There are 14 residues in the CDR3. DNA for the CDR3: TGTGCCAGCAGTCCTAGCGGGAGTGTGTACGAGCAGTACTTC. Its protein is CASSPSGSVYEQYF.

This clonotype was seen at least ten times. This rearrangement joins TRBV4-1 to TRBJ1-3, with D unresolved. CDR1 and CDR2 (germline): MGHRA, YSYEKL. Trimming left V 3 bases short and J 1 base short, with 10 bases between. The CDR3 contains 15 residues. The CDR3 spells CASSQDSGSGNTIYF. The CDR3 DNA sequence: TGCGCCAGCAGCCAGGATTCCGGGTCTGGAAACACCATATATTTT.

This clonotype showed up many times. In DNA, the CDR3 is TGTGCCAGCAGGACTAATGAGCAGTTCTTC. It specifies CASRTNEQFF. The chain carries TRBV2 and TRBJ2-1; D is undetermined. The germline gives CDR1 SNHLY, CDR2 FYNNEI. There are 10 residues in the CDR3. V lost 6 bases and J lost 7, with 4 bases in between.

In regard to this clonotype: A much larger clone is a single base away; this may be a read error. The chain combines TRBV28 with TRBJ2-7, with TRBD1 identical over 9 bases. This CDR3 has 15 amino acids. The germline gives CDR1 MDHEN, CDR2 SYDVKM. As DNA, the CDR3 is TGTGCCGGCAGTAAGTTACAGGGGGCACTGTACGAGCAGTACTTC. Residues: CAGSKLQGALYEQYF.

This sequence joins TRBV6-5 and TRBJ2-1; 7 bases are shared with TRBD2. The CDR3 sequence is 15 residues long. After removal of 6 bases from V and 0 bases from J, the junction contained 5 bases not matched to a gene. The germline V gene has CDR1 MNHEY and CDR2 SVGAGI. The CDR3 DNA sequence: TGTGCCAGCAGAGCTAGCGGAGGCTCCTACAATGAGCAGTTCTTC. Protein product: CASRASGGSYNEQFF.

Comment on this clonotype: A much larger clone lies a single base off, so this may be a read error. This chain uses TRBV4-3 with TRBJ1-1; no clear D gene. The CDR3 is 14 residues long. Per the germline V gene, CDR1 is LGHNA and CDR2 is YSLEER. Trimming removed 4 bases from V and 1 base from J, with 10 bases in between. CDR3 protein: CASSRLTGNTEAFF. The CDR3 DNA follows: TGCGCCAGCAGCCGGCTGACGGGGAACACTGAAGCTTTCTTT.

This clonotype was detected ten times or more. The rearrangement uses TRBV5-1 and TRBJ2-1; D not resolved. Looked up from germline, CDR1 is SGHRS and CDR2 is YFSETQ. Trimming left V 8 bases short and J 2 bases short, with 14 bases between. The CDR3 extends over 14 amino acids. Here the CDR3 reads CASTSDRTYNEQFF. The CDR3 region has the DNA TGCGCCAGTACAAGCGACCGGACCTACAATGAGCAGTTCTTC.

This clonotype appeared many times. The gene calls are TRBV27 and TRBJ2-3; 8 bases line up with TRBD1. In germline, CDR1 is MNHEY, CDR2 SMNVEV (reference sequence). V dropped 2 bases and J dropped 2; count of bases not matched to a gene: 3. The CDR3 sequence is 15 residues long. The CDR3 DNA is TGTGCCAGCAGTTTAACACAGGGGGTCACAGATACGCAGTATTTT. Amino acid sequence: CASSLTQGVTDTQYF.

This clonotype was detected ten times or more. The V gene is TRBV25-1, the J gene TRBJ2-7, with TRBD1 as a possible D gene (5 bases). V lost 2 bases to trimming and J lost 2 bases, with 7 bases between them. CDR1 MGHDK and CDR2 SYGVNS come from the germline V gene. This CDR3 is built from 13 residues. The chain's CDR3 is CASSEQGPYEQYF. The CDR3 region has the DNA TGTGCCAGCAGTGAACAGGGTCCCTACGAGCAGTACTTC.

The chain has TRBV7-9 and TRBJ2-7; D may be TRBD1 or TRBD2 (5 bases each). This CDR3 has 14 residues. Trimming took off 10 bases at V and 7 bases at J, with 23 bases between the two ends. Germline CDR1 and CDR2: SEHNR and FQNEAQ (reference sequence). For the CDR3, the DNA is TGTGCCATCCTCCAACCGGGACCCCGCAGGGAGCAGTACTTC. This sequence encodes CAILQPGPRREQYF.

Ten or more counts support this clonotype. The CDR3 loop reads CASSHYWGTDQPQHF. In nucleotides, the CDR3 is TGCGCCAGCAGCCATTATTGGGGGACGGATCAGCCCCAGCATTTT. This chain links TRBV4-1 with TRBJ1-5, with D possibly being TRBD1 (5 bases). This CDR3 region has 15 residues. CDR1 and CDR2 from the germline V gene are MGHRA and YSYEKL. The V end was cut by 3 bases, the J end by 5 bases, with 14 bases between.

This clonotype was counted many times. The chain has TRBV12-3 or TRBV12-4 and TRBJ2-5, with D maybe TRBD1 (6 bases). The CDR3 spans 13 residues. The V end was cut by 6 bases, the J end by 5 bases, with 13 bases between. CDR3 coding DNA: TGTGCCAGCAGCCGCACAGGGATGGAGACCCAGTACTTC. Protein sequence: CASSRTGMETQYF.

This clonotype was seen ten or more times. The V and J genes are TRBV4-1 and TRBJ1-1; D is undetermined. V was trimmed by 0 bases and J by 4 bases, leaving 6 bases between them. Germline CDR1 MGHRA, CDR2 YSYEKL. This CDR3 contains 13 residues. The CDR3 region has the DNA TGCGCCAGCAGCCAAGACAGAGGCACTGAAGCTTTCTTT. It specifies CASSQDRGTEAFF.

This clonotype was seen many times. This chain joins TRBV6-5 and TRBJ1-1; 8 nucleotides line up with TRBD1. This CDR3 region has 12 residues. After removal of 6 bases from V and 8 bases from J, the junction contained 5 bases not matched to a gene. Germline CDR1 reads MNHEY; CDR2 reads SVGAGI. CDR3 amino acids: CASSAGTGEAFF. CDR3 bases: TGTGCCAGCAGCGCCGGGACAGGAGAAGCTTTCTTT.

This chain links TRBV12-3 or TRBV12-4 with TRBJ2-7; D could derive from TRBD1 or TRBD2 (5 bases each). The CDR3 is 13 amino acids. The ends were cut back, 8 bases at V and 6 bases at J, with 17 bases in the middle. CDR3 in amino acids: CASGQGTGREQYF. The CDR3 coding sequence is TGTGCCAGCGGTCAAGGGACCGGCCGCGAGCAGTACTTC.

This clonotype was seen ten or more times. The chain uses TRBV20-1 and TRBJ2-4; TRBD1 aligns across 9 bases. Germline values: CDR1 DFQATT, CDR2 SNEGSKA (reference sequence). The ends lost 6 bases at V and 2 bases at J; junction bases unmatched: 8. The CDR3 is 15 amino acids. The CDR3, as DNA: TGCAGTGCAAACCACAGGGGGCTTCCCAAAAACATTCAGTACTTC. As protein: CSANHRGLPKNIQYF.

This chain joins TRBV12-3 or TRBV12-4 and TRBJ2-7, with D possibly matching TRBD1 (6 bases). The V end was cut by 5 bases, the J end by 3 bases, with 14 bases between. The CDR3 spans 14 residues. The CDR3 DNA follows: TGTGCCAGCAGTCTACAGGGATTGGGCTACGAGCAGTACTTC. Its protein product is CASSLQGLGYEQYF.

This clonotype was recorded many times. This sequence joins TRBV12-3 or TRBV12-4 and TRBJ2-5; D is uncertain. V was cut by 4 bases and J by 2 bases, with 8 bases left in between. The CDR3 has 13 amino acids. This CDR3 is CASSYWGQETQYF. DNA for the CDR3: TGTGCCAGCAGTTACTGGGGACAAGAGACCCAGTACTTC.

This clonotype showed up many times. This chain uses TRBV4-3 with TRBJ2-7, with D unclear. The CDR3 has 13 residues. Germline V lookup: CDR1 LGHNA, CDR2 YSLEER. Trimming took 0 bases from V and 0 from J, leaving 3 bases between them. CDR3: CASSQDFSYEQYF. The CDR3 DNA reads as TGCGCCAGCAGCCAAGATTTCTCCTACGAGCAGTACTTC.

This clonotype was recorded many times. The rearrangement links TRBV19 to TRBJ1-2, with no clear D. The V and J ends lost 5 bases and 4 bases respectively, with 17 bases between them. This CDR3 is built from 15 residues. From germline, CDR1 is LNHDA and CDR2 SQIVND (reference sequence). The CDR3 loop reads CASSWSAGEVYGYTF. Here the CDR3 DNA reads TGTGCCAGTAGTTGGTCTGCCGGAGAAGTCTATGGCTACACCTTC.

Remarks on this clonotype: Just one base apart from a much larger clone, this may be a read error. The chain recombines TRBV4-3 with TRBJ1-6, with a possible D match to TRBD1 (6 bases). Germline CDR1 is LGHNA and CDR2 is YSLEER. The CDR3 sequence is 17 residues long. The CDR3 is CASSQEQGSSYNSPHHF. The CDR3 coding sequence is TGCGCCAGCAGCCAAGAACAGGGAAGCTCCTATAATTCACCCCACCACTTT.